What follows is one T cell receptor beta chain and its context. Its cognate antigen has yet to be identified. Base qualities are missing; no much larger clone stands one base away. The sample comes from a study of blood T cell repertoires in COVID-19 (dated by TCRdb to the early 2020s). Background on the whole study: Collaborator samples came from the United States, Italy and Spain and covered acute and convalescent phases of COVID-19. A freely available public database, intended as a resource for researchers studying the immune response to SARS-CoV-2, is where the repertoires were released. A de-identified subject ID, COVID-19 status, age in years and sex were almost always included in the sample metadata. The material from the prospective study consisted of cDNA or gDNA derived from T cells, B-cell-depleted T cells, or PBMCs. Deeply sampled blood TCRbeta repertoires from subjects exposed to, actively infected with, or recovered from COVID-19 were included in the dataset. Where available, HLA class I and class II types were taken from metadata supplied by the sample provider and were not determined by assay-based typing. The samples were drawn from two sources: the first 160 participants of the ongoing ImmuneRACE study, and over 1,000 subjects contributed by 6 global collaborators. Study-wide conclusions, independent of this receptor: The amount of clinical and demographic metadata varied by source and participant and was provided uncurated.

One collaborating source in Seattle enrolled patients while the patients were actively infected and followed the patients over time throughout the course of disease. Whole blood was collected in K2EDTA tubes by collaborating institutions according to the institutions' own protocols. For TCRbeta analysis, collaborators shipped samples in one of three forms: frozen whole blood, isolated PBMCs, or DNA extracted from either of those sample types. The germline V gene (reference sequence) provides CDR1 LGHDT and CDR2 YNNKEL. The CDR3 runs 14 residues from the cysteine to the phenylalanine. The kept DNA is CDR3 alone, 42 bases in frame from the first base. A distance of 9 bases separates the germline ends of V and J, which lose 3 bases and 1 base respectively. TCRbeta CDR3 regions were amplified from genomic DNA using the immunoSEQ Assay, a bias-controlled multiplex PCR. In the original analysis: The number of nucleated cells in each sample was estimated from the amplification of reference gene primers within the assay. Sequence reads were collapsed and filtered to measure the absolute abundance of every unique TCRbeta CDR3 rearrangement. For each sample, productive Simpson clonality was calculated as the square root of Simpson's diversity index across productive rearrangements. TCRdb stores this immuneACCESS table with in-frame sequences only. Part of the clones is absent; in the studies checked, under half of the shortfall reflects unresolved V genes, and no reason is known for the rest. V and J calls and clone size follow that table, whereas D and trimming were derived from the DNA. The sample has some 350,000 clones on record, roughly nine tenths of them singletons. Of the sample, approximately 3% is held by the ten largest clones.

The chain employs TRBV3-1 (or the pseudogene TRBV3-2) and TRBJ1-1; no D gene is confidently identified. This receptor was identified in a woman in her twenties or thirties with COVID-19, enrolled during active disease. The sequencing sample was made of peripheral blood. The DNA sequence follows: TGTGCCAGCAGCCACGAACACAAGAACACTGAAGCTTTCTTT. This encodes CASSHEHKNTEAFF.